Below are 25 T cell receptor beta chains sequenced from a single sample in a study of T cells in Graves' hyperthyroidism and ophthalmopathy. Amplification of TCR beta CDR3 regions was performed using RNA transcripts as template. HTBI primers were the set used in a first-round RT-PCR of the TCR CDR3. Using its own MiXCR run on the multiplex PCR reads, TCRdb lists one record per CDR3 protein. The data hold about 610,000 distinct CDR3 sequences, with roughly 15% observed a single time. Sequenced: blood. The receptors here all came from a woman aged 40-49 years with Graves' ophthalmopathy.

The sample holds many counts of this clonotype. The gene calls are TRBV11-2 and TRBJ2-4; D gene uncertain. The germline V gene has CDR1 SGHAT and CDR2 FQNNGV. The germline V and J ends were trimmed by 8 bases and 1 base, with 12 bases remaining between them. The CDR3 length is 14 residues. DNA of the CDR3: TGTGCCAGCGTCCCGCCGGGCGCCAAAAACATTCAGTACTTC. Translation gives CASVPPGAKNIQYF.

This clonotype was recorded many times. The V gene is TRBV10-3, the J gene TRBJ1-1; D gene unclear. This CDR3 is 13 amino acids long. From germline, CDR1 is ENHRY and CDR2 SYGVKD. V was shortened by 3 bases and J by 1 base, with 6 bases between the two germline ends. The CDR3 DNA follows: TGTGCCATCAGTGAAGGTCAGAACACTGAAGCTTTCTTT. As protein: CAISEGQNTEAFF.

The genes are TRBV6-2 or TRBV6-3 and TRBJ2-7, with a possible D match to TRBD2 (6 bases). V gave up 7 bases and J gave up 4 bases, with 17 bases separating them. Germline lookup yields CDR1 MNHEY and CDR2 SVGEGT. The CDR3 loop spans 14 amino acids. The DNA of the CDR3 is TGTGCCAGCACACTAGCTATCACTTCGTACGAGCAGTACTTC. This translates into CASTLAITSYEQYF.

This chain joins TRBV4-1 and TRBJ2-7; 13 nucleotides align to TRBD2. V lost 4 bases, J lost 5 bases, and 5 bases stayed unmatched. This CDR3 comprises 15 residues. Germline V gene data show CDR1 as MGHRA and CDR2 as YSYEKL. CDR3 amino acids: CASSPRLAGGNEQYF. For the CDR3, the DNA is TGCGCCAGCAGCCCCCGACTAGCGGGAGGCAACGAGCAGTACTTC.

This clonotype was counted ten times or more. The chain has TRBV5-6 and TRBJ2-4; possible D gene TRBD1, 5 bases. The CDR3 consists of 15 residues. The ends were cut back, 1 base at V and 6 bases at J, with 14 bases in the middle. Germline lookup yields CDR1 SGHDT and CDR2 YYEEEE. CDR3 protein: CASSLMGQSGNIQYF. DNA for the CDR3: TGTGCCAGCAGCTTGATGGGGCAGAGTGGAAACATTCAGTACTTC.

This clonotype occurred many times. The gene calls are TRBV20-1 and TRBJ2-5; the D gene is possibly TRBD1 (6 bases). Germline V gene lookup returns CDR1 DFQATT and CDR2 SNEGSKA (reference sequence). CDR3 size: 14 residues. Trimming shortened V by 3 bases and J by 4 bases, and 15 bases separated the two germline ends. CDR3 loop: CSASRPHRAETQYF. In nucleotides, the CDR3 is TGCAGTGCTAGCCGCCCACACAGGGCAGAGACCCAGTACTTC.

This clonotype showed up many times. The J gene is TRBJ1-2, the V gene TRBV7-9; D is undetermined. This CDR3 contains 14 residues. Germline-derived CDR1 and CDR2 are SEHNR and FQNEAQ (reference sequence). Trimming removed 6 bases from V and 2 bases from J, with 13 bases in between. For the CDR3, the DNA is TGTGCCAGCAGTACCTCGTGGGGAAACTATGGCTACACCTTC. Its protein is CASSTSWGNYGYTF.

This sequence joins TRBV5-6 and TRBJ1-1; TRBD1 might be the D (6 bases). Germline V CDR1 and CDR2: SGHDT, YYEEEE. V was shortened by 0 bases and J by 4 bases, with 16 bases between the two germline ends. The CDR3 extends over 16 amino acids. The CDR3 spells CASSLAYWGASTEAFF. Here the CDR3 DNA reads TGTGCCAGCAGCTTGGCCTACTGGGGGGCCAGCACTGAAGCTTTCTTT.

The chain recombines TRBV19 with TRBJ2-5; D perhaps matches TRBD2 (6 bases). With 6 bases removed from V and 2 bases from J, the gap between germline ends came to 19 bases. The CDR3 is 16 amino acids. Germline CDR1 and CDR2: LNHDA and SQIVND (reference sequence). DNA of the CDR3: TGTGCCAGTAGAATTCAGGGCGGGGCCCTACAAGAGACCCAGTACTTC. It specifies CASRIQGGALQETQYF.

This clonotype came up many times. The chain has TRBV25-1 and TRBJ2-5; D assignment may be TRBD1 or TRBD2 (5 bases each). The germline V gene encodes CDR1 MGHDK and CDR2 SYGVNS. The length of the CDR3 is 15 residues. Trimming left V 1 base short and J 10 bases short, with 19 bases between. The CDR3 bases are TGTGCCAGCAGTGAATCTTCCGGGACCCCAAATATCCAGTACTTC. Protein sequence: CASSESSGTPNIQYF.

This clonotype has only a few counts. This chain links TRBV15 with TRBJ2-7; 9 bases fit TRBD2. V was clipped by 7 bases and J by 3 bases; unmatched bases: 10. CDR1 is LNHNV and CDR2 is YYDKDF in the germline V gene (reference sequence). CDR3 length: 15 amino acids. The CDR3 spells CATTTTSGSDYEQYF. In DNA form, the CDR3 reads TGTGCCACCACCACGACTAGCGGAAGCGACTACGAGCAGTACTTC. Filled out from reference TRBV15 and TRBJ2-7, the complete variable domain reads DAMVIQNPRYQVTQFGKPVTLSCSQTLNHNVMYWYQQKSSQAPKLLFHYYDKDFNNEADTPDNFQSRRPNTSFCFLDIRSPGLGDTAMYLCATTTTSGSDYEQYFGPGTRLTVT.

V and J are TRBV12-3 or TRBV12-4 and TRBJ2-7; D gene ambiguous. The CDR3 runs to 15 residues. Trimming stripped 5 bases from V and 5 bases from J, with 19 bases between. For the CDR3, the DNA is TGTGCCAGCAGTCCGATTCCCCTCTTTCCCGACGAGCAGTACTTC. Translating gives CASSPIPLFPDEQYF.

This clonotype was found a few times. V gene TRBV12-3 or TRBV12-4 combines with J gene TRBJ2-7, with 8 bases identical to TRBD2. V shed 0 bases and J 3 bases; nucleotides not matched to a gene: 1. CDR3 length: 14 amino acids. CDR3 amino acids: CASSLALADYEQYF. The CDR3 DNA reads as TGTGCCAGCAGTTTAGCACTAGCGGACTACGAGCAGTACTTC.

This clonotype was seen many times. The rearrangement links TRBV20-1 to TRBJ2-7; the match to TRBD2 covers 8 bases. The CDR3 extends over 13 amino acids. J was trimmed by 4 bases and V by 5 bases; bases with no gene match: 7. Looked up from germline, CDR1 is DFQATT and CDR2 is SNEGSKA (reference sequence). This CDR3 reads CSAPSTSGYEQYF. CDR3 sequence (DNA): TGCAGTGCTCCTTCAACTAGCGGATACGAGCAGTACTTC.

This clonotype was seen at least ten times. J is TRBJ2-7 and V is TRBV10-3, with 7 nucleotides matching TRBD1. Unmatched junction bases numbered 7, after V lost 2 bases and J lost 3 bases. The CDR3 contains 15 residues. Germline V CDR1 and CDR2: ENHRY, SYGVKD. CDR3 residues: CAISEGDSTNYEQYF. CDR3 bases: TGTGCCATCAGTGAGGGGGACAGTACTAACTACGAGCAGTACTTC.

This clonotype came up many times. The chain employs TRBV7-8 and TRBJ2-5; D gene uncertain. CDR1 and CDR2 from the germline V gene are SGHVS and FQNEAQ. The CDR3 extends over 14 amino acids. V was cut by 4 bases and J by 5 bases, with 14 bases left in between. DNA for the CDR3: TGTGCCAGCAGCTCGCCCTTTTCGTGGGAGACCCAGTACTTC. This gives the protein CASSSPFSWETQYF. The variable domain in full, completed from reference TRBV7-8 and TRBJ2-5, reads GAGVSQSPRYKVAKRGQDVALRCDPISGHVSLFWYQQALGQGPEFLTYFQNEAQLDKSGLPSDRFFAERPEGSVSTLKIQRTQQEDSAVYLCASSSPFSWETQYFGPGTRLLVL.

CDR3 nucleotides: TGCGCCAGCAGCCCAAGCTTGAAGCTAGACTACGAGCAGTACTTC. It is translated as CASSPSLKLDYEQYF. The rearrangement joins TRBV4-1 to TRBJ2-7; D gene ambiguous. The length of the CDR3 is 15 residues. The germline V gene has CDR1 MGHRA and CDR2 YSYEKL. Deletions cut 4 bases from V and 3 bases from J, with 16 bases between.

This clonotype has at least ten counts. The chain couples TRBV29-1 to TRBJ2-5, with 12 bases matching TRBD2. The CDR3 length is 15 residues. The J segment lost 2 bases and the V segment lost 7 bases, leaving 8 bases of the junction unmatched. Per the germline V gene, CDR1 is SQVTM and CDR2 is ANQGSEA. CDR3 loop: CSARRLAGAQETQYF. CDR3 bases: TGCAGCGCCAGGCGACTAGCGGGAGCTCAAGAGACCCAGTACTTC. Full variable domain (outside the CDR3, taken from reference TRBV29-1 and TRBJ2-5): SAVISQKPSRDICQRGTSLTIQCQVDSQVTMMFWYRQQPGQSLTLIATANQGSEATYESGFVIDKFPISRPNLTFSTLTVSNMSPEDSSIYLCSARRLAGAQETQYFGPGTRLLVL.

This clonotype was seen a few times. V gene TRBV28 combines with J gene TRBJ1-5; a weak D match, TRBD1 (6 bases). There are 13 residues in the CDR3. The V gene's germline CDR1 is MDHEN and CDR2 SYDVKM. With 1 base removed from V and 7 bases from J, the gap between germline ends came to 8 bases. The CDR3 reads CASSLSGAQPQHF. In DNA form, the CDR3 reads TGTGCCAGCAGTTTATCGGGGGCCCAGCCCCAGCATTTT.

This clonotype was counted at least ten times. This chain connects TRBV9 to TRBJ2-3, with no clear D. The germline V gene has CDR1 SGDLS and CDR2 YYNGEE. The ends were cut back, 0 bases at V and 1 base at J, with 0 bases in the middle. The CDR3 runs 12 residues. This CDR3 reads CASSVGTDTQYF. CDR3 in DNA: TGTGCCAGCAGCGTAGGCACAGATACGCAGTATTTT.

This clonotype came up many times. Here the CDR3 reads CASSQDKELAGGPVETQYF. Here the CDR3 DNA reads TGTGCCAGCAGCCAAGATAAAGAACTAGCGGGAGGGCCGGTGGAGACCCAGTACTTC. The chain combines TRBV3-1 with TRBJ2-5; 13 positions match TRBD2. The CDR3 loop spans 19 amino acids. The V and J ends lost 0 bases and 5 bases, in that order; junction bases with no gene match: 12. Looked up from germline, CDR1 is LGHDT and CDR2 is YNNKEL (reference sequence).

This clonotype was recorded at least ten times. The rearrangement joins TRBV29-1 to TRBJ2-7, with a weak D call TRBD1 (7 bases). There are 13 residues in the CDR3. Germline CDR1 reads SQVTM; CDR2 reads ANQGSEA. The ends were cut back, 8 bases at V and 0 bases at J, with 14 bases in the middle. In DNA, the CDR3 is TGCAGCACACGACAGGGAGGCTCCTACGAGCAGTACTTC. Translation gives CSTRQGGSYEQYF.

The chain couples TRBV6-2 or TRBV6-3 to TRBJ2-5, with 7 bases lining up with TRBD1. With V trimmed by 5 bases and J by 2 bases, 5 bases remained unmatched. Germline CDR1 reads MNHEY; CDR2 reads SVGEGT. The CDR3 has 14 amino acids. In DNA form, the CDR3 reads TGTGCCAGCAGTCCCGGACAGGAACAAGAGACCCAGTACTTC. Protein: CASSPGQEQETQYF.

The rearrangement uses TRBV10-3 and TRBJ1-6; tentatively, D is TRBD1 (5 bases). This CDR3 is built from 15 residues. The V gene's germline CDR1 is ENHRY and CDR2 SYGVKD. Trimming pared 10 bases from V and 5 bases from J, leaving 18 bases between. The CDR3: CATGPGTENNSPLHF. The CDR3 DNA reads as TGTGCCACGGGCCCCGGGACCGAGAATAATTCACCCCTCCACTTT.

The chain is built from TRBV6-5 and TRBJ2-2; D remains unclear. Between the trimmed V and J ends, which lost 2 bases and 5 bases, there was a span of 9 bases. The CDR3 has 14 residues. Germline CDR1 reads MNHEY; CDR2 reads SVGAGI. CDR3 protein: CASSYELWTGELFF. The CDR3 DNA reads TGTGCCAGCAGTTACGAGCTTTGGACCGGGGAGCTGTTTTTT.